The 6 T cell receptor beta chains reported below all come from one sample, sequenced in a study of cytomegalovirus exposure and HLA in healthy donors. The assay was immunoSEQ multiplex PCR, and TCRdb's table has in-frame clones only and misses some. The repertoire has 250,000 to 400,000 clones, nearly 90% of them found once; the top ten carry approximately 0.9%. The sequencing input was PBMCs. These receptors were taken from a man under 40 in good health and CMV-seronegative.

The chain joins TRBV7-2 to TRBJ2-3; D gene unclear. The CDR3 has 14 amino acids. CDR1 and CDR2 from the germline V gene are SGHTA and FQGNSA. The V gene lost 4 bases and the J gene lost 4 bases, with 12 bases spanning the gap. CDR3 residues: CASSSARRSDTQYF. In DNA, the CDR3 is TGTGCCAGCAGCTCCGCGAGGCGGTCAGATACGCAGTATTTT.

CDR3 residues: CASSVSGYHNEQFF. Written as DNA, the CDR3 is TGTGCCAGCAGCGTTAGCGGGTACCACAATGAGCAGTTCTTC. The rearrangement joins TRBV25-1 to TRBJ2-1, with 7 positions matching TRBD2. Germline-derived CDR1 and CDR2 are MGHDK and SYGVNS. This CDR3 comprises 14 residues. J lost 5 bases, V lost 6 bases, and 7 bases had no gene match. The full variable domain, rest sourced from reference TRBV25-1 and TRBJ2-1, is EADIYQTPRYLVIGTGKKITLECSQTMGHDKMYWYQQDPGMELHLIHYSYGVNSTEKGDLSSESTVSRIRTEHFPLTLESARPSHTSQYLCASSVSGYHNEQFFGPGTRLTVL.

The CDR3 sequence is CASSAGQFSYEQYF. The CDR3 DNA reads as TGTGCCAGCAGCGCCGGACAGTTTTCCTACGAGCAGTACTTC. The chain employs TRBV9 and TRBJ2-7, with D tentatively TRBD1 (6 bases). Trimming left V 3 bases short and J 1 base short, with 11 bases between. Germline V gene lookup returns CDR1 SGDLS and CDR2 YYNGEE. The CDR3 length is 14 residues. The variable domain in full, completed from reference TRBV9 and TRBJ2-7, reads DSGVTQTPKHLITATGQRVTLRCSPRSGDLSVYWYQQSLDQGLQFLIQYYNGEERAKGNILERFSAQQFPDLHSELNLSSLELGDSALYFCASSAGQFSYEQYFGPGTRLTVT.

CDR3 sequence reads: CASTADTRNTEAFF. The CDR3 nucleotides are TGTGCCAGCACTGCTGATACAAGGAACACTGAAGCTTTCTTT. This chain connects TRBV2 to TRBJ1-1; D not resolved. The CDR3 runs to 14 residues. Germline CDR1 SNHLY, CDR2 FYNNEI. The V and J ends lost 7 bases and 1 base respectively, with 13 bases between them.

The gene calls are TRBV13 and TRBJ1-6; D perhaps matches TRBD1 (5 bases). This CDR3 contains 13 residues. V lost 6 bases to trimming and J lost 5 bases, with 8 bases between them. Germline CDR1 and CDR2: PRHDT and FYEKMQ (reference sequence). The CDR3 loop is CASSSGNNSPLHF. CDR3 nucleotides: TGTGCCAGCAGTTCAGGGAATAATTCACCCCTCCACTTT. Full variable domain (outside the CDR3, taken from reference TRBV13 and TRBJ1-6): AAGVIQSPRHLIKEKRETATLKCYPIPRHDTVYWYQQGPGQDPQFLISFYEKMQSDKGSIPDRFSAQQFSDYHSELNMSSLELGDSALYFCASSSGNNSPLHFGNGTRLTVT.

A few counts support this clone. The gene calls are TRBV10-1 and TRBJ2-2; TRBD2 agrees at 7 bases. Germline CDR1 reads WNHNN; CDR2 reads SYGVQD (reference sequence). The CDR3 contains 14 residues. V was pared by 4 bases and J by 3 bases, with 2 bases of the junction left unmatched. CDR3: CASSVGGDTGELFF. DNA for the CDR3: TGCGCCAGCAGTGTGGGAGGGGACACCGGGGAGCTGTTTTTT.